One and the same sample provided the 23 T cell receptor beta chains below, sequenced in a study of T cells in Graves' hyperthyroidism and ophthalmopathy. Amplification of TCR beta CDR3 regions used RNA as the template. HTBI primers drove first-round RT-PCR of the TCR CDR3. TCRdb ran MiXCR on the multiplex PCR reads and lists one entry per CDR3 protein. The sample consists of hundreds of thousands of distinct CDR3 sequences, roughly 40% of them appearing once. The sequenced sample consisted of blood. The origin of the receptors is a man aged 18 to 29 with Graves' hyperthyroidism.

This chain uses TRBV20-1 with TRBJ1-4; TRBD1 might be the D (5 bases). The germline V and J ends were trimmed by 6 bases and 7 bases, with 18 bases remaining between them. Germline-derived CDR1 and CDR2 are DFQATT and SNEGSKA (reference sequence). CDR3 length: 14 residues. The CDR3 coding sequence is TGCAGTGCCCTGAGGAGGGGATGGTCTGAAAAACTGTTTTTT. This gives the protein CSALRRGWSEKLFF.

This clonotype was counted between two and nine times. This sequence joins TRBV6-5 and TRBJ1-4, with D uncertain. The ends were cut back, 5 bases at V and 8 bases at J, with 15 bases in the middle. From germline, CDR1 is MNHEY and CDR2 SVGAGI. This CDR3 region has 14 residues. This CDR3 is CASSEGGFREKLFF. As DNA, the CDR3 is TGTGCCAGCAGTGAAGGAGGGTTCCGCGAAAAACTGTTTTTT.

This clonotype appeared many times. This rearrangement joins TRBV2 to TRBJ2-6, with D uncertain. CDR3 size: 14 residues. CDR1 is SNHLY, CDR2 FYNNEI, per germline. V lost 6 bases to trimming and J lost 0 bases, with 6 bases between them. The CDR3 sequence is CASRDLSGANVLTF. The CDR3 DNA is TGTGCCAGCAGGGACCTCTCTGGGGCCAACGTCCTGACTTTC.

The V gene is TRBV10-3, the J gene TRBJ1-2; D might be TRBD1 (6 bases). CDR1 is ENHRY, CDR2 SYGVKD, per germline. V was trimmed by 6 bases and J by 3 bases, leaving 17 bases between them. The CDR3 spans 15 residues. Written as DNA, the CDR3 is TGTGCCATCAGGGCAGGGGACCTTAATGACTATGGCTACACCTTC. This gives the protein CAIRAGDLNDYGYTF.

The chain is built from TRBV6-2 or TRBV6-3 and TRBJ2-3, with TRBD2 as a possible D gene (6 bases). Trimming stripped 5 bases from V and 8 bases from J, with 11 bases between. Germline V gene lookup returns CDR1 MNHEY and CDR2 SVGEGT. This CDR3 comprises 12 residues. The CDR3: CASSRLGATQYF. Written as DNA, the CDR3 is TGTGCCAGCAGTCGACTAGGCGCTACGCAGTATTTT.

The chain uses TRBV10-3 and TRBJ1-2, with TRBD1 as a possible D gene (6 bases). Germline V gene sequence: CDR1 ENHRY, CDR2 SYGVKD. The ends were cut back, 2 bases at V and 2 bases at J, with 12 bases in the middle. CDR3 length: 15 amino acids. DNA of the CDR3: TGTGCCATCAGTGAGACCCTGGACAGAAACTATGGCTACACCTTC. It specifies CAISETLDRNYGYTF.

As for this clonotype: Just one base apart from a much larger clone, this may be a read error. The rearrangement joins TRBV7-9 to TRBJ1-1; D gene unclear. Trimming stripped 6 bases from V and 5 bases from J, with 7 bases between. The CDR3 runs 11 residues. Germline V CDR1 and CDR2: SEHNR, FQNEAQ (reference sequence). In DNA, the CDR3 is TGTGCCAGCAGTGACTGGACTGAAGCTTTCTTT. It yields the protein CASSDWTEAFF.

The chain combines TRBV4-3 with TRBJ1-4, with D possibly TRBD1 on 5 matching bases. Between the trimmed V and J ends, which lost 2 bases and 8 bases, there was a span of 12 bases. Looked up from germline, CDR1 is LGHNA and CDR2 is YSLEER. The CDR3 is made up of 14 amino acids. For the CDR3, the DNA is TGCGCCAGCAGCCAATCTCCGGGGCCCGAAAAACTGTTTTTT. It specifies CASSQSPGPEKLFF.

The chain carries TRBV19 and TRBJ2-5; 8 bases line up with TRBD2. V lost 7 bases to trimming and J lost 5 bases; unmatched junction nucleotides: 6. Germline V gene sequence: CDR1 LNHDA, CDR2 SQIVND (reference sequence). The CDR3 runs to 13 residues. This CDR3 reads CASTSGSWETQYF. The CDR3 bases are TGTGCCAGTACAAGCGGGAGCTGGGAGACCCAGTACTTC.

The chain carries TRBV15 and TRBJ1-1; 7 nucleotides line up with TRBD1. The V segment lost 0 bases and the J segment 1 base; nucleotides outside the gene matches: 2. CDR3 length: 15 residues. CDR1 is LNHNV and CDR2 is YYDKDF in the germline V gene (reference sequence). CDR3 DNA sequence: TGTGCCACCAGCAGAGAACGGACAGGGAACACTGAAGCTTTCTTT. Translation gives CATSRERTGNTEAFF.

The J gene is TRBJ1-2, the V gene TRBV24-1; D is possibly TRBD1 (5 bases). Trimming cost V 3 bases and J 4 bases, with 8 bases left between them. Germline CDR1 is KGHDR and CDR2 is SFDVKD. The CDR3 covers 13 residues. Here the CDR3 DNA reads TGTGCCACCAGTGATGGACAACTCTATGGCTACACCTTC. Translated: CATSDGQLYGYTF.

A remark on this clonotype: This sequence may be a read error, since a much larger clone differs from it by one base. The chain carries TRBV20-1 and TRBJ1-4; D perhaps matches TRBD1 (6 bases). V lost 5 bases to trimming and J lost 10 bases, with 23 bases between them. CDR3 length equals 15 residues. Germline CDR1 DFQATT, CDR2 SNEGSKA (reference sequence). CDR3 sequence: CSAPIYRAHDGKLFF. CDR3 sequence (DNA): TGCAGTGCTCCCATCTACAGGGCCCACGATGGAAAACTGTTTTTT.

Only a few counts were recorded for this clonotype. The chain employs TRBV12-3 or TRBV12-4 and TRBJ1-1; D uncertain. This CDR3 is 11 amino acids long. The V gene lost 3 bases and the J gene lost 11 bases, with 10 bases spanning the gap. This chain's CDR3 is CASSFKQRAFF. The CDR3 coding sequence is TGTGCCAGCAGTTTTAAACAGAGGGCTTTCTTT.

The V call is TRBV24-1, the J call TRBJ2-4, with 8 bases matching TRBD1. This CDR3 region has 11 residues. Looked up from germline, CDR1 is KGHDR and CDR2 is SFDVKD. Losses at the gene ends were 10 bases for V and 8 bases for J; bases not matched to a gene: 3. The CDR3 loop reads CATGQDDIQYF. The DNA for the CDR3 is TGTGCCACGGGACAGGATGACATTCAGTACTTC.

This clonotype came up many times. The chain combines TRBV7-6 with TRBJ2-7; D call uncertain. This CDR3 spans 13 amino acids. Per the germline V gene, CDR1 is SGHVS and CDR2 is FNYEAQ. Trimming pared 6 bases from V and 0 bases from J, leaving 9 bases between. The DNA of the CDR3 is TGTGCCAGCAGTTCAGACACCTCCTACGAGCAGTACTTC. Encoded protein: CASSSDTSYEQYF.

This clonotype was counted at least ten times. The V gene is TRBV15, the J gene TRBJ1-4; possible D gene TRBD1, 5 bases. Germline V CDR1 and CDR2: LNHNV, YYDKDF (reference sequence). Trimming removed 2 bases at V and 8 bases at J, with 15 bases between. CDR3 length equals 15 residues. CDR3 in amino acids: CATSRRDSSQEKLFF. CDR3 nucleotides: TGTGCCACCAGCAGACGGGACTCTTCCCAGGAAAAACTGTTTTTT.

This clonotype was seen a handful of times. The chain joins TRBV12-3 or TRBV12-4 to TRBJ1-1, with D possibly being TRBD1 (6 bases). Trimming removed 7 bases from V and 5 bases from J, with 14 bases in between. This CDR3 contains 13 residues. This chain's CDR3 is CASIHEGGTEAFF. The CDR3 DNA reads TGTGCCAGCATCCACGAGGGGGGGACTGAAGCTTTCTTT.

The CDR3 DNA is TGCAGTGCTTGGGGGACAGGGGGCGCGGGAGCCTACGAGCAGTACTTC. As protein: CSAWGTGGAGAYEQYF. The chain uses TRBV20-1 and TRBJ2-7; 12 bases are a match to TRBD1. Germline values: CDR1 DFQATT, CDR2 SNEGSKA (reference sequence). J gave up 2 bases and V 5 bases, and 10 bases lay outside the gene matches. This CDR3 is built from 16 residues.

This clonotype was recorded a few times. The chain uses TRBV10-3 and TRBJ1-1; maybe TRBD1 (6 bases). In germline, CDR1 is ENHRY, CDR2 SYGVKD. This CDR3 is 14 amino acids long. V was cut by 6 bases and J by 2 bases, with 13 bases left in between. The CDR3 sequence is CAIRWDTLNTEAFF. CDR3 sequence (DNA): TGTGCCATCAGATGGGACACACTTAACACTGAAGCTTTCTTT.

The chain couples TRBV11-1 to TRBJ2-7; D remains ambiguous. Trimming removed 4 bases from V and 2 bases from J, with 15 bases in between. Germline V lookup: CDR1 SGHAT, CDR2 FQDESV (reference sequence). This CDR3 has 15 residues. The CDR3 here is CASSSPLGRTYEQYF. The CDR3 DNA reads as TGTGCCAGCAGCTCCCCCTTAGGGCGAACCTACGAGCAGTACTTC.

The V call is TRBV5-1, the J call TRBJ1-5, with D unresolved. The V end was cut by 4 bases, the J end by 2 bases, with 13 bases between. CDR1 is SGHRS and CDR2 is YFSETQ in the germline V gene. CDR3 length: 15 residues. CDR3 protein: CASSPRSSGNQPQHF. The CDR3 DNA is TGCGCCAGCAGCCCCAGGAGCAGTGGCAATCAGCCCCAGCATTTT.

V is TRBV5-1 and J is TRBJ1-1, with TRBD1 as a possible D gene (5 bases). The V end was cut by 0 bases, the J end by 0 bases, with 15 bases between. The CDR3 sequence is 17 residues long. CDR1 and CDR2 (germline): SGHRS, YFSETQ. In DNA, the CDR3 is TGCGCCAGCAGCTTGGAAGGGGACCCCGGGATGAACACTGAAGCTTTCTTT. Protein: CASSLEGDPGMNTEAFF.

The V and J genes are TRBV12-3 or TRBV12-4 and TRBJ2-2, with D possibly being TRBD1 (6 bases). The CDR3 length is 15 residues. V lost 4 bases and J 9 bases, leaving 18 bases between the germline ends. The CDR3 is CASSYSPSGARELFF. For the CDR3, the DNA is TGTGCCAGCAGTTACTCGCCTTCAGGGGCCCGGGAGCTGTTTTTT.